The 3 T cell receptor beta chains reported below all come from one sample, sequenced in a study of T cells after somatic rescue of genetic block. TCRdb's copy holds only in-frame clones and misses some; the assay was immunoSEQ multiplex PCR. Of 70,000 or so clones in the sample, 85% to 95% are singletons; the top ten hold 2.9%. Sample: peripheral blood mononuclear cells (PBMCs). Every receptor here comes from a man aged 40-49 years.

This sequence joins TRBV15 and TRBJ2-1; no firm D call. V was cut by 1 base and J by 9 bases, with 7 bases left in between. The CDR3 loop spans 12 amino acids. Germline V CDR1 and CDR2: LNHNV, YYDKDF (reference sequence). As DNA, the CDR3 is TGTGCCACCAGCAGAGCCCAATCTGAGCAGTTCTTC. Its translation: CATSRAQSEQFF.

In its sample, this clone was seen a few times. The chain joins TRBV19 to TRBJ2-3; 9 bases map to TRBD1. V lost 6 bases, J lost 0 bases, and 4 bases stayed unmatched. This CDR3 has 15 amino acids. Germline V CDR1 and CDR2: LNHDA, SQIVND (reference sequence). The CDR3 nucleotides are TGTGCCAGTAGGCACAGGGGGCTAAGCACAGATACGCAGTATTTT. Translated, it gives CASRHRGLSTDTQYF.

The chain carries TRBV6-1 and TRBJ2-2; D possibly uses TRBD1 or TRBD2 (6 bases each). Between the trimmed V and J ends, which lost 6 bases and 7 bases, there was a span of 12 bases. The CDR3 totals 13 residues. From germline, CDR1 is MNHNS and CDR2 SASEGT. The CDR3 region is CASRVGGYGELFF. DNA for the CDR3: TGTGCCAGCAGGGTAGGGGGGTACGGGGAGCTGTTTTTT.